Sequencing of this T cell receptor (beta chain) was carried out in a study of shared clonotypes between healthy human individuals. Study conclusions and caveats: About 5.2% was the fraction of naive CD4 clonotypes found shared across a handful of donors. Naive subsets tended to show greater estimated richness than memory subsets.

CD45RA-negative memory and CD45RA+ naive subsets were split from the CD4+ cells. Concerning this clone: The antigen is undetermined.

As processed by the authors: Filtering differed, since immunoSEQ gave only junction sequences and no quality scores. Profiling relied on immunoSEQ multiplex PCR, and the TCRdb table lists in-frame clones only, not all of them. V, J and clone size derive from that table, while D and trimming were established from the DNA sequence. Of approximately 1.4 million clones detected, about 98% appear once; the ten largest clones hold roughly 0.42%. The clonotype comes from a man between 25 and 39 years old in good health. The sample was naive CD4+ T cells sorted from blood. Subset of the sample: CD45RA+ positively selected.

The CDR3, as DNA: TGTGCCAGCAGCACCAGACAGGGGGGTGAAGCTTTCTTT. As protein: CASSTRQGGEAFF. V is TRBV7-3 and J is TRBJ1-1; 9 nucleotides line up with TRBD1. CDR1 SGHTA and CDR2 FQGTGA come from the germline V gene. The CDR3 is 13 residues long. V was pared by 5 bases and J by 7 bases, with 5 bases of the junction left unmatched.